This T cell receptor beta chain derives from a study of T cells in tumors after PD-1 blockade. Trimming removed 5 bases from V and 2 bases from J, with 16 bases in between. Germline CDR1 reads SEHNR; CDR2 reads FQNEAQ (reference sequence). The CDR3 runs 15 residues. Clones were sequenced by immunoSEQ multiplex PCR, and TCRdb holds only the in-frame ones, with some missing. The data show almost 35,000 clones, with approximately 70% seen just once and approximately 40% held by the top ten. The receptor was isolated from a human donor with basal cell carcinoma. The specimen comprised PBMCs, sampled after anti-PD-1 treatment. The rearrangement uses TRBV7-9 and TRBJ2-7, with D unresolved. CDR3 loop: CASSPPSALAYEQYF. The CDR3 DNA reads as TGTGCCAGCAGCCCCCCTTCTGCGTTGGCCTACGAGCAGTACTTC.